This T cell receptor (beta chain) appears in the sequencing data of a study of T cells in Graves' hyperthyroidism and ophthalmopathy. General study results and limits: Separating ophthalmopathy from stable hyperthyroidism was achieved by a 13 V-J model.

This clonotype was counted many times. Its antigen is not known. Researchers took RNA transcripts and amplified the TCR beta CDR3 regions from them. The HTBI set primed first-round TCR CDR3 RT-PCR. TCRdb reprocessed the multiplex PCR reads with MiXCR, giving one entry per CDR3 protein. This table has approximately 690,000 distinct CDR3 sequences, more than 14% appearing once. Germline V gene lookup returns CDR1 SGHTA and CDR2 FQGNSA. Trimming at V came to 4 bases and at J to 3 bases, leaving 5 bases not matched to a gene. CDR3 length: 15 amino acids. Fresh peripheral blood, around 9.3 ml of it, supplied the PBMCs.

This TCR derives from a woman aged 45-65 years with Graves' ophthalmopathy. The sample taken for sequencing was blood. The chain recombines TRBV7-2 with TRBJ2-7; 11 nucleotides line up with TRBD2. CDR3 in amino acids: CASSSGLAGGYEQYF. The CDR3 region has the DNA TGTGCCAGCAGCTCGGGGCTAGCGGGAGGCTACGAGCAGTACTTC.